This entry concerns a single T cell receptor beta chain. Its antigen is still unknown. Per-base qualities were not stored, and no clone one base away is much larger. The record originates from a study of CD4 T cells in relation to SARS-CoV-2 and coronaviruses (dated by TCRdb to about 2021). Concerning the study at large: Shared crossreactive spike epitopes were mapped to their HLA restriction using patient-derived lymphoblastoid cell lines. Memory CD4+ T cell crossreactivity between SARS-CoV-2 and common cold coronavirus spike proteins was assessed at the TCR clonotype level in the study. The Adaptive Biotechnologies TCR-sequencing kit was used for samples from three pre-COVID donors and for the naive versus memory experiments, whereas the other data were Illumina-based. For other donors in the study, expansion assays were sequenced with a different, Illumina-based TCR-beta assay.

Uncultured naive and memory CD4+ T cell DNA received deep-resolution immunoSEQ TCR-beta sequencing. In the source study's methods: During preprocessing, nonproductive sequences were discarded, as were any CDR3s that did not begin with C, did not end with F or W, or were shorter than 7 amino acids. Cultured and uncultured naive and memory CD4+ repertoires were searched for previously identified spike- and CEF-reactive CDR3s. After three terminal residues were trimmed from each end, CDR3 homology was quantified as pairwise Levenshtein distance using the stringdist R package. TCRdb took over this immuneACCESS table, retaining in-frame rearrangements with V and J assigned. Such tables are incomplete; in checked studies, under half of the missing clones stem from an unresolved V gene, and the remainder is unexplained. The V and J calls and clone size were taken over from that table, and D and trimming were inferred from the DNA. The table for this sample lists 60,000 to 80,000 clones; more than 75% of them were counted only once. The top ten constitute around 1.5% of the sample.

The study at large found these results: Sequencing of naive versus memory cells indicated that the assay detects memory recall responses, not primary responses primed during culture. Compared with monoreactive clones, crossreactive clones had significantly weaker SARS-CoV-2-driven expansion, a result consistent with antigenic imprinting. The study was constrained by small numbers of patients and of tested TCRs. Because the crossreactivity analysis focused on spike protein, crossreactivity against other viral proteins was not assessed. Roughly 64% of donors had memory CD4+ clonotypes that crossrecognized SARS-CoV-2 and at least one common cold coronavirus spike. Because no donor provided both pre-pandemic and post-infection samples, tracing the source of pre-existing responses was limited.

CDR1 MNHEY and CDR2 SVGAGI were looked up in the germline V gene. The CDR3 covers 15 residues, taking in both the cysteine and the phenylalanine. The DNA shown is the 45-base CDR3, in frame from base 1. V is pruned by 0 bases and J by 4 bases, leaving 3 bases of the junction without a gene match. CD4+ T cells from unexposed donors were collected before the COVID-19 pandemic (2011-2018). Naive and memory CD4+ T cells were separated from cryopreserved PBMCs through CD4 enrichment, which was followed by EasySep naive CD4+ T cell enrichment. Leukapheresis product for the unexposed donors was bought commercially. PBMCs were isolated from leukapheresis product or whole blood by Ficoll-Paque PLUS gradient centrifugation. The PBMCs went either fresh into the expansion assay or into cryopreservation at -140 degrees C. The QIAamp Micro DNA Kit was used to extract genomic DNA from the CD4+ T cells.

The material sequenced was memory CD4+ T cells from PBMCs. The label giving this sample's cell subset or site can be read as: memory (non-naive) CD4+ T cells. The chain is encoded by TRBV6-5 joined to TRBJ2-3; a stretch of 8 junction bases matches TRBD2. This TCR derives from a human donor in good health. The nucleotides read TGTGCCAGCAGTTACTCGCGGGGGGCCCCAGATACGCAGTATTTT. Its product reads: CASSYSRGAPDTQYF.